Below, 17 T cell receptor beta chains from the same sample are listed, as sequenced in a study of cytomegalovirus exposure and HLA in healthy donors. A multiplex PCR was run with 60 Vbeta primers and 13 Jbeta primers. TCRdb's copy holds only in-frame clones and misses some; the assay was immunoSEQ multiplex PCR. The repertoire holds tens of thousands of clones, 77% seen once, with around 3% in the top ten. The source material was PBMCs. The receptors originated from a man aged 50-59 years in good health and CMV-seropositive.

The chain has TRBV7-8 and TRBJ2-7, with no clear D. Germline CDR1 is SGHVS and CDR2 is FQNEAQ. Trimming stripped 0 bases from V and 5 bases from J, with 8 bases between. The CDR3 totals 13 residues. This chain's CDR3 is CASSLASRNEQYF. The CDR3 bases are TGTGCCAGCAGCTTAGCGTCGAGAAACGAGCAGTACTTC.

This clone was detected once. V usage is TRBV14 and J usage is TRBJ2-1; 9 bases fit TRBD2. The CDR3 consists of 16 residues. Germline lookup yields CDR1 SGHDN and CDR2 FVKESK. Trimming took 1 base from V and 4 from J; bases not matched to a gene: 5. In DNA, the CDR3 is TGTGCCAGCAGCCAAGTAGCGGGAGTCATTTACAATGAGCAGTTCTTC. Translating it yields CASSQVAGVIYNEQFF.

The rearrangement links TRBV5-1 to TRBJ2-1; 7 nucleotides align to TRBD1. V lost 3 bases to trimming and J lost 6 bases; unmatched junction nucleotides: 15. The CDR3 contains 17 residues. In germline, CDR1 is SGHRS, CDR2 YFSETQ. The DNA for the CDR3 is TGCGCCAGCAGCTCCTTAAACCGGACAGGAGTAGGCAATGAGCAGTTCTTC. Translating gives CASSSLNRTGVGNEQFF.

DNA for the CDR3: TGCGCCAGCAGCCCAGGGGCTAGCACAGATACGCAGTATTTT. Translating gives CASSPGASTDTQYF. This chain links TRBV5-1 with TRBJ2-3; a weak D match, TRBD1 (6 bases). This CDR3 is 14 amino acids long. V lost 4 bases, J lost 0 bases, and 9 bases lay in between. Germline CDR1 SGHRS, CDR2 YFSETQ.

V is TRBV30 and J is TRBJ1-4, with D hard to call. The CDR3 spans 14 residues. V was pared by 5 bases and J by 5 bases, with 15 bases between. Per germline, CDR1 GTSNPN and CDR2 SVGIG (reference sequence). CDR3 DNA sequence: TGTGCCTGGGCGCCGGAGGGAGAGAATGAAAAACTGTTTTTT. It codes for CAWAPEGENEKLFF.

The rearrangement joins TRBV19 to TRBJ2-7; 10 nucleotides match TRBD1. V lost 4 bases to trimming and J lost 7 bases; unmatched junction nucleotides: 7. This CDR3 is 14 amino acids long. Germline-derived CDR1 and CDR2 are LNHDA and SQIVND (reference sequence). The CDR3 region has the DNA TGTGCCAGTAGTAAGTCGGGACAGGGGCGGGAGCAGTACTTC. Its translation: CASSKSGQGREQYF.

The gene calls are TRBV27 and TRBJ1-3, with D unclear. Germline V lookup: CDR1 MNHEY, CDR2 SMNVEV (reference sequence). V was pared by 6 bases and J by 1 base, with 28 bases between. There are 20 residues in the CDR3. DNA of the CDR3: TGTGCCAGCAGCGCCAGACGGCCCCAACATGAGGGATTATCTGGAAACACCATATATTTT. It encodes CASSARRPQHEGLSGNTIYF.

As DNA, the CDR3 is TGTGCCAGCAGCGAGGACAGGGAGAAATACTTC. This translates into CASSEDREKYF. The chain joins TRBV7-9 to TRBJ2-7, with 8 bases identical to TRBD1. The CDR3 is 11 residues long. Germline CDR1 reads SEHNR; CDR2 reads FQNEAQ (reference sequence). With 5 bases clipped from V and 13 bases from J, the junction kept 7 bases outside the gene matches.

The chain links TRBV30 to TRBJ1-5; perhaps TRBD1 as D (5 bases). Trimming pared 1 base from V and 2 bases from J, leaving 9 bases between. CDR1 is GTSNPN, CDR2 SVGIG, per germline (reference sequence). The CDR3 is 14 residues long. CDR3 coding DNA: TGTGCCTGGAGTGGCCCGGGGGGCAATCAGCCCCAGCATTTT. This sequence encodes CAWSGPGGNQPQHF.

The chain couples TRBV6-5 to TRBJ1-2; D is ambiguous. Trimming removed 4 bases at V and 5 bases at J, with 17 bases between. The CDR3 consists of 15 residues. Per the germline V gene, CDR1 is MNHEY and CDR2 is SVGAGI. In nucleotides, the CDR3 is TGTGCCAGCAGTTTTTCGGCCATCCCAGGTTATGGCTACACCTTC. Translated: CASSFSAIPGYGYTF.

The count of this clone is one. This chain links TRBV15 with TRBJ1-1, with D possibly matching TRBD1 (6 bases). There are 14 residues in the CDR3. The germline V gene has CDR1 LNHNV and CDR2 YYDKDF (reference sequence). The V end was cut by 0 bases, the J end by 8 bases, with 13 bases between. For the CDR3, the DNA is TGTGCCACCAGCAGAGATCGAGCAGGGGTGGAAGCTTTCTTT. Protein product: CATSRDRAGVEAFF.

The chain joins TRBV30 to TRBJ1-6; a possible D gene is TRBD1 (5 bases). The germline V and J ends were trimmed by 8 bases and 10 bases, with 15 bases remaining between them. The CDR3 has 12 residues. CDR1 GTSNPN and CDR2 SVGIG come from the germline V gene (reference sequence). In nucleotides, the CDR3 is TGTGCCCTCAGGGTCCCTGGGTCACCCCTCCACTTT. Translating it yields CALRVPGSPLHF.

The V and J genes are TRBV7-3 and TRBJ2-5; 8 bases align to TRBD1. CDR1 and CDR2 from the germline V gene are SGHTA and FQGTGA. This CDR3 comprises 14 residues. Losses at the gene ends were 2 bases for V and 5 bases for J; bases not matched to a gene: 4. The CDR3 sequence is CASSLQGAGETQYF. The DNA for the CDR3 is TGTGCCAGCAGCTTACAGGGGGCGGGGGAGACCCAGTACTTC.

This clone was seen a single time. The DNA of the CDR3 is TGTGCCAGCAGCTTAGCCCCGGGACAGCAAGAGACCCAGTACTTC. Its translation is CASSLAPGQQETQYF. The chain employs TRBV11-2 and TRBJ2-5; TRBD1 matches 7 bases. The CDR3 sequence is 15 residues long. Per the germline V gene, CDR1 is SGHAT and CDR2 is FQNNGV. The J segment lost 2 bases and the V segment lost 1 base, leaving 4 bases of the junction unmatched.

The count of this clone is one. This chain joins TRBV18 and TRBJ2-3; a weak D match, TRBD1 (6 bases). Germline CDR1 is KGHSH and CDR2 is LQKENI. CDR3 length equals 14 residues. Trimming cost V 5 bases and J 0 bases, with 9 bases left between them. As DNA, the CDR3 is TGTGCCAGCTCAGAGACAGGTAGCACAGATACGCAGTATTTT. Its translation is CASSETGSTDTQYF.

Note on this clone: The sample carries other DNA sequences with the same CDR3. This chain connects TRBV11-3 to TRBJ2-7; D is ambiguous. Germline V gene lookup returns CDR1 SGHNT and CDR2 YENEEA. The CDR3 length is 13 residues. V dropped 1 base and J dropped 0 bases, with 4 bases sitting between them. The CDR3 spells CASSLGGSYEQYF. As DNA, the CDR3 is TGTGCCAGCAGCTTAGGAGGCTCCTACGAGCAGTACTTC.

The chain joins TRBV4-3 to TRBJ2-2; TRBD2 aligns across 7 bases. V was clipped by 4 bases and J by 6 bases; unmatched bases: 2. The length of the CDR3 is 13 residues. CDR1 is LGHNA and CDR2 is YSLEER in the germline V gene. CDR3 DNA sequence: TGCGCCAGCAGCCCCCGGGGGGCCGGGGAGCTGTTTTTT. Translated: CASSPRGAGELFF.